These 21 T cell receptor beta chains share one sample of origin, sequenced in a study of cytomegalovirus exposure and HLA in healthy donors. PCR primers comprised 60 Vbeta and 13 Jbeta primers. Here immunoSEQ multiplex PCR was the method, and the copy in TCRdb shows in-frame clones only, minus some. The top ten hold approximately 0.69% of the sample, which has fewer than 200,000 clones, around three quarters seen once. Sequencing was performed on PBMCs. The receptor source for this set is a woman aged 40-49 years in good health and CMV-seronegative.

The chain employs TRBV5-6 and TRBJ2-7; TRBD2 matches at 13 bases. From germline, CDR1 is SGHDT and CDR2 YYEEEE. After removal of 4 bases from V and 4 bases from J, the junction contained 5 bases not matched to a gene. This CDR3 is built from 15 residues. This CDR3 reads CASSPGLAGRYEQYF. In nucleotides, the CDR3 is TGTGCCAGCAGCCCGGGACTAGCGGGACGTTACGAGCAGTACTTC.

The chain joins TRBV28 to TRBJ2-7; D is unresolved. The CDR3 is made up of 13 amino acids. Trimming shortened V by 5 bases and J by 2 bases, and 10 bases separated the two germline ends. The germline CDR1 and CDR2 sequences are MDHEN and SYDVKM. The CDR3 nucleotides read TGTGCCAGCAGTCTTCATACAACCTACGAGCAGTACTTC. Translated, it gives CASSLHTTYEQYF.

The genes are TRBV6-5 and TRBJ2-7; 10 positions agree with TRBD1. Per the germline V gene, CDR1 is MNHEY and CDR2 is SVGAGI. The length of the CDR3 is 15 residues. J lost 7 bases, V lost 4 bases, and 10 bases had no gene match. DNA for the CDR3: TGTGCCAGCAGTTCCCGACAGGGGGCTCGGGGTGAGCAGTACTTC. Protein: CASSSRQGARGEQYF.

The chain is built from TRBV28 and TRBJ2-5; D is unresolved. V lost 3 bases and J 3 bases, leaving 8 bases between the germline ends. There are 13 residues in the CDR3. CDR1 is MDHEN and CDR2 is SYDVKM in the germline V gene. The CDR3 region is CASSFNTEETQYF. The CDR3 bases are TGTGCCAGCAGTTTTAATACAGAAGAGACCCAGTACTTC.

V usage is TRBV30 and J usage is TRBJ2-1, with 8 bases aligning to TRBD2. This CDR3 region has 16 residues. J was trimmed by 3 bases and V by 3 bases; bases with no gene match: 10. The germline gives CDR1 GTSNPN, CDR2 SVGIG (reference sequence). DNA of the CDR3: TGTGCCTGGAGATTGGCTGGGACTAGTTTCTACAATGAGCAGTTCTTC. Protein product: CAWRLAGTSFYNEQFF.

The gene calls are TRBV11-3 and TRBJ2-3; tentatively, D is TRBD1 (5 bases). V lost 5 bases and J lost 8, with 14 bases in between. Germline V gives CDR1 SGHNT, CDR2 YENEEA. This CDR3 has 13 residues. CDR3 amino acids: CASSLSQEGTQYF. In nucleotides, the CDR3 is TGTGCCAGCAGCCTTTCACAGGAAGGTACGCAGTATTTT.

A few counts support this clone. The chain links TRBV7-9 to TRBJ2-1; 11 bases line up with TRBD1. In germline, CDR1 is SEHNR, CDR2 FQNEAQ (reference sequence). CDR3 length: 15 residues. Trimming removed 5 bases from V and 9 bases from J; junction bases left unmatched: 9. This CDR3 is CASSARDRGSSEQFF. The CDR3 DNA reads TGTGCCAGCAGCGCCCGGGACAGGGGGTCATCTGAGCAGTTCTTC.

The gene calls are TRBV27 and TRBJ1-5, with 7 positions matching TRBD1. V gave up 6 bases and J gave up 6 bases; unmatched junction bases: 8. The CDR3 sequence is 14 residues long. Per the germline V gene, CDR1 is MNHEY and CDR2 is SMNVEV (reference sequence). This CDR3 is CASRVQGTSQPQHF. The CDR3 nucleotides read TGTGCCAGCAGGGTACAGGGGACAAGTCAGCCCCAGCATTTT.

The chain joins TRBV4-2 to TRBJ2-3; 12 bases are a match to TRBD2. The junction had 4 bases not matched to a gene; V was cut back by 0 bases and J by 6 bases. Germline-derived CDR1 and CDR2 are LGHNA and YNFKEQ. The CDR3 contains 16 residues. CDR3 loop: CASSQELAGGYDTQYF. The CDR3 coding sequence is TGTGCCAGCAGCCAAGAACTAGCGGGAGGTTACGATACGCAGTATTTT.

This clone was picked up a small number of times. The chain joins TRBV6-6 to TRBJ1-3; the D gene is possibly TRBD1 (5 bases). Germline V gene lookup returns CDR1 MNHNY and CDR2 SVGAGI (reference sequence). V shed 7 bases and J shed 11 bases, with 15 bases lying between them. This CDR3 has 12 residues. The CDR3 DNA is TGTGCCAGCACCCAGGGTAGGGCGCCCATATATTTT. Amino acid sequence: CASTQGRAPIYF.

The chain uses TRBV13 and TRBJ2-3; a weak D match, TRBD2 (5 bases). Trimming removed 3 bases at V and 2 bases at J, with 12 bases between. CDR1 is PRHDT, CDR2 FYEKMQ, per germline (reference sequence). The CDR3 runs to 15 residues. The chain's CDR3 is CASSLGSELTDTQYF. The DNA for the CDR3 is TGTGCCAGCAGCTTGGGGAGCGAGCTCACAGATACGCAGTATTTT. Full variable domain (outside the CDR3, taken from reference TRBV13 and TRBJ2-3): AAGVIQSPRHLIKEKRETATLKCYPIPRHDTVYWYQQGPGQDPQFLISFYEKMQSDKGSIPDRFSAQQFSDYHSELNMSSLELGDSALYFCASSLGSELTDTQYFGPGTRLTVL.

This clone has more than one count but fewer than ten. The chain employs TRBV5-6 and TRBJ2-7, with unresolved D. Germline V gives CDR1 SGHDT, CDR2 YYEEEE. Between the trimmed V and J ends, which lost 4 bases and 3 bases, there was a span of 11 bases. The CDR3 consists of 13 residues. CDR3 residues: CASSVWPRYEQYF. CDR3 DNA: TGTGCCAGCAGCGTTTGGCCACGCTACGAGCAGTACTTC.

The rearrangement joins TRBV28 to TRBJ2-7, with 8 bases identical to TRBD1. Trimming removed 6 bases from V and 5 bases from J; junction bases left unmatched: 3. Looked up from germline, CDR1 is MDHEN and CDR2 is SYDVKM. The CDR3 totals 12 residues. The CDR3 reads CASRDRVDEQYF. The CDR3 nucleotides are TGTGCCAGCAGGGACAGGGTGGACGAGCAGTACTTC. Supplemented by reference TRBV28 and TRBJ2-7, the full variable domain reads DVKVTQSSRYLVKRTGEKVFLECVQDMDHENMFWYRQDPGLGLRLIYFSYDVKMKEKGDIPEGYSVSREKKERFSLILESASTNQTSMYLCASRDRVDEQYFGPGTRLTVT.

This clone was observed a few times. The genes are TRBV6-5 and TRBJ1-2; D might be TRBD1 (5 bases). This CDR3 has 13 amino acids. The V and J ends lost 5 bases and 7 bases respectively, with 14 bases between them. Germline loops: CDR1 MNHEY, CDR2 SVGAGI. CDR3 coding DNA: TGTGCCAGCAGTGAATTGGACACGGGTGGCTACACCTTC. The encoded protein is CASSELDTGGYTF.

The chain carries TRBV7-9 and TRBJ2-4, with D tentatively TRBD1 (5 bases). V lost 4 bases and J 13 bases, leaving 11 bases between the germline ends. Germline CDR1 SEHNR, CDR2 FQNEAQ (reference sequence). The CDR3 is made up of 11 amino acids. For the CDR3, the DNA is TGTGCCAGCAGCTCCCGAGGACACCAGTACTTC. Protein: CASSSRGHQYF. The full variable domain, completed using reference TRBV7-9 and TRBJ2-4, is DTGVSQNPRHKITKRGQNVTFRCDPISEHNRLYWYRQTLGQGPEFLTYFQNEAQLEKSRLLSDRFSAERPKGSFSTLEIQRTEQGDSAMYLCASSSRGHQYFGAGTRLSVL.

This chain uses TRBV5-4 with TRBJ2-3; TRBD2 might be the D (6 bases). Trimming took off 1 base at V and 2 bases at J, with 8 bases between the two ends. The germline gives CDR1 SGHNT, CDR2 YYREEE (reference sequence). This CDR3 spans 14 amino acids. The CDR3 DNA is TGTGCCAGCAGCTTGTCGCGGGACACAGATACGCAGTATTTT. Encoded protein: CASSLSRDTDTQYF. Based on the CDR3 plus reference TRBV5-4 and TRBJ2-3, the full variable domain is ETGVTQSPTHLIKTRGQQVTLRCSSQSGHNTVSWYQQALGQGPQFIFQYYREEENGRGNFPPRFSGLQFPNYSSELNVNALELDDSALYLCASSLSRDTDTQYFGPGTRLTVL.

The V and J genes are TRBV28 and TRBJ1-1, with a tentative D call TRBD1 (6 bases). The CDR3 has 14 residues. V lost 1 base and J 5 bases, leaving 11 bases between the germline ends. In germline, CDR1 is MDHEN, CDR2 SYDVKM. The CDR3 is CASSLSGQGTEAFF. The CDR3, as DNA: TGTGCCAGCAGTTTATCCGGGCAGGGGACTGAAGCTTTCTTT. Drawing the rest from reference TRBV28 and TRBJ1-1, the complete variable domain is DVKVTQSSRYLVKRTGEKVFLECVQDMDHENMFWYRQDPGLGLRLIYFSYDVKMKEKGDIPEGYSVSREKKERFSLILESASTNQTSMYLCASSLSGQGTEAFFGQGTRLTVV.

This rearrangement joins TRBV10-3 to TRBJ1-1; perhaps TRBD1 as D (6 bases). Germline V gene sequence: CDR1 ENHRY, CDR2 SYGVKD. Trimming shortened V by 3 bases and J by 4 bases, and 15 bases separated the two germline ends. This CDR3 is built from 15 residues. Here the CDR3 DNA reads TGTGCCATCAGTGAAGAGCGGGGGCGACGCACTGAAGCTTTCTTT. Amino acid sequence: CAISEERGRRTEAFF.

The chain employs TRBV9 and TRBJ1-5; D uncertain. The V gene's germline CDR1 is SGDLS and CDR2 YYNGEE. The CDR3 consists of 15 residues. Trimming took 0 bases from V and 3 from J, leaving 10 bases between them. DNA of the CDR3: TGTGCCAGCAGCGTAGGCGGTGCAATCAATCAGCCCCAGCATTTT. Translated, it gives CASSVGGAINQPQHF.

The J gene is TRBJ1-1, the V gene TRBV11-3; tentatively, D is TRBD1 (5 bases). From germline, CDR1 is SGHNT and CDR2 YENEEA. There are 14 residues in the CDR3. V lost 1 base, J lost 6 bases, and 12 bases lay in between. The CDR3 DNA reads TGTGCCAGCAGCTTAGGCGGGGCCTGGGCTGAAGCTTTCTTT. Amino acid sequence: CASSLGGAWAEAFF.

In this sample, this clone turned up a few times. The chain has TRBV4-1 and TRBJ1-1, with unresolved D. With 3 bases removed from V and 1 base from J, the gap between germline ends came to 9 bases. The CDR3 length is 14 residues. From germline, CDR1 is MGHRA and CDR2 YSYEKL. CDR3 residues: CASSHGRGNTEAFF. The CDR3 bases are TGCGCCAGCAGCCATGGACGGGGGAACACTGAAGCTTTCTTT.